The 16 T cell receptor beta chains presented below share a single source sample, sequenced in a study of T cell responses to AZD1222 COVID-19 vaccine. Produced via immunoSEQ multiplex PCR; TCRdb's table is partial and in-frame only. The data hold approximately 140,000 clones, with about 91% observed a single time. The input for sequencing was peripheral blood, taken on day 0 of AZD1222 vaccination. These receptors were collected from an adult in good health.

The chain recombines TRBV7-2 with TRBJ2-3; no definite D call. The germline CDR1 and CDR2 sequences are SGHTA and FQGNSA. Trimming stripped 1 base from V and 2 bases from J, with 13 bases between. The CDR3 is 16 amino acids. This chain's CDR3 is CASSLVAGSNTDTQYF. CDR3 in DNA: TGTGCCAGCAGCTTAGTGGCAGGCTCCAACACAGATACGCAGTATTTT.

The chain is built from TRBV7-2 and TRBJ1-2; the D gene is possibly TRBD1 (6 bases). Between the trimmed V and J ends, which lost 3 bases and 5 bases, there was a span of 10 bases. The CDR3 spans 13 residues. Looked up from germline, CDR1 is SGHTA and CDR2 is FQGNSA. The CDR3 protein is CASSFDRQYGYTF. The CDR3 DNA sequence: TGTGCCAGCAGCTTCGACAGGCAATATGGCTACACCTTC.

CDR3 DNA: TGTGCCAGCAGTCGAGGGGGCTGGGAGCAGTACTTC. As protein: CASSRGGWEQYF. The J gene is TRBJ2-7, the V gene TRBV6-5, with 7 positions matching TRBD1. Unmatched junction bases numbered 5, after V lost 5 bases and J lost 7 bases. The CDR3 length is 12 residues. The V gene's germline CDR1 is MNHEY and CDR2 SVGAGI.

V is TRBV28 and J is TRBJ1-2; D might be TRBD1 (6 bases). Germline-derived CDR1 and CDR2 are MDHEN and SYDVKM. The CDR3 is made up of 12 amino acids. Trimming cost V 4 bases and J 10 bases, with 13 bases left between them. CDR3 sequence: CASSSSTGYYTF. Written as DNA, the CDR3 is TGTGCCAGCAGTTCCTCGACAGGATACTACACCTTC.

In its sample, this clone was seen a few times. The gene calls are TRBV30 and TRBJ2-2; 8 bases line up with TRBD1. J was trimmed by 6 bases and V by 3 bases; bases with no gene match: 6. In germline, CDR1 is GTSNPN, CDR2 SVGIG (reference sequence). The CDR3 has 14 amino acids. CDR3 residues: CAWRKDRAPGELFF. The CDR3 nucleotides read TGTGCCTGGAGAAAGGACAGGGCCCCCGGGGAGCTGTTTTTT.

Written as DNA, the CDR3 is TGTGCCAGTTTCTCTCTCGGGCAGCCCCAGCATTTT. This sequence encodes CASFSLGQPQHF. The chain has TRBV19 and TRBJ1-5; D unresolved. V was trimmed by 8 bases and J by 7 bases, leaving 12 bases between them. The V gene's germline CDR1 is LNHDA and CDR2 SQIVND (reference sequence). This CDR3 is built from 12 residues.

V is TRBV6-5 and J is TRBJ2-2, with D uncertain. The V end lost 8 bases, the J end lost 2 bases, and 9 bases lay between the germline ends. The CDR3 covers 13 residues. Germline loops: CDR1 MNHEY, CDR2 SVGAGI. The CDR3 is CASPRHNTGELFF. The CDR3, as DNA: TGTGCCAGCCCCCGACACAACACCGGGGAGCTGTTTTTT.

To note about this clone: Sequence at one end of the junction differs from germline and may be a read error. The chain couples TRBV7-2 to TRBJ1-2, with a weak D call TRBD1 (5 bases). The CDR3 contains 13 residues. Germline V lookup: CDR1 SGHTA, CDR2 FQGNSA. CDR3 bases: TGTGCCAGCAGCTTAGAGGCGATGCGGGGGAGAGAGTTC. Protein sequence: CASSLEAMRGREF.

The chain has TRBV12-5 and TRBJ1-2; a possible D gene is TRBD1 (5 bases). Trimming shortened V by 5 bases and J by 4 bases, and 8 bases separated the two germline ends. The CDR3 loop spans 12 amino acids. Germline values: CDR1 LGHNT, CDR2 FRNRAP. CDR3 in DNA: TGTGCTAGTGGTCTGACAGCCTATGGCTACACCTTC. The encoded protein is CASGLTAYGYTF. The full variable domain, completed using reference TRBV12-5 and TRBJ1-2, is DARVTQTPRHKVTEMGQEVTMRCQPILGHNTVFWYRQTMMQGLELLAYFRNRAPLDDSGMPKDRFSAEMPDATLATLKIQPSEPRDSAVYFCASGLTAYGYTFGSGTRLTVV.

The table lists this clone with a count of one. The chain links TRBV5-5 to TRBJ1-2; no reliable D call. CDR3 length: 15 amino acids. Trimming took 1 base from V and 8 from J, leaving 18 bases between them. Germline CDR1 is SGHKS and CDR2 is YYEKEE (reference sequence). The DNA for the CDR3 is TGTGCCAGCAGCTTGCTAGTCAGACCGAACAACGGCTACACCTTC. It yields the protein CASSLLVRPNNGYTF.

The rearrangement joins TRBV5-4 to TRBJ1-6; D is possibly TRBD1 (5 bases). CDR1 and CDR2 from the germline V gene are SGHNT and YYREEE (reference sequence). Deletions cut 4 bases from V and 2 bases from J, with 13 bases between. The CDR3 length is 16 residues. The CDR3 sequence is CASSRSGGAYNSPLHF. CDR3 sequence (DNA): TGTGCCAGCAGCCGCAGTGGGGGAGCCTATAATTCACCCCTCCACTTT.

V and J are TRBV7-2 and TRBJ2-2, with unresolved D. This CDR3 region has 12 residues. Germline-derived CDR1 and CDR2 are SGHTA and FQGNSA. The ends were cut back, 5 bases at V and 7 bases at J, with 8 bases in the middle. CDR3 protein: CASSIFDGELFF. CDR3 coding DNA: TGTGCCAGCAGCATATTTGACGGGGAGCTGTTTTTT.

This clone appeared a few times. The chain is built from TRBV6-5 and TRBJ2-6; D is unresolved. The CDR3 length is 14 residues. The V end was cut by 6 bases, the J end by 0 bases, with 6 bases between. From germline, CDR1 is MNHEY and CDR2 SVGAGI. CDR3 coding DNA: TGTGCCAGCAGGATACACTCTGGGGCCAACGTCCTGACTTTC. Its protein is CASRIHSGANVLTF.

This chain links TRBV18 with TRBJ1-2; D not resolved. Germline V lookup: CDR1 KGHSH, CDR2 LQKENI. This CDR3 is 14 amino acids long. V lost 3 bases and J lost 0, with 8 bases in between. CDR3 protein: CASSPQEANYGYTF. The CDR3 DNA reads TGTGCCAGCTCACCCCAGGAGGCTAACTATGGCTACACCTTC.

The CDR3 sequence is CASSQGQITAPANVLTF. The DNA of the CDR3 is TGTGCCAGCAGCCAGGGACAGATCACCGCGCCGGCCAACGTCCTGACTTTC. The chain uses TRBV5-6 and TRBJ2-6, with TRBD1 identical over 7 bases. Trimming cost V 4 bases and J 6 bases; bases outside gene matches: 13. Germline assignment: CDR1 SGHDT and CDR2 YYEEEE. The CDR3 length is 17 residues.

The V and J genes are TRBV30 and TRBJ2-5; D tentatively fits TRBD1 or TRBD2 (5 bases each). The V and J ends lost 3 bases and 4 bases respectively, with 15 bases between them. Germline V gives CDR1 GTSNPN, CDR2 SVGIG (reference sequence). The CDR3 totals 14 residues. The DNA of the CDR3 is TGTGCCTGGAGGAGAGGGACCTGGGGAGAGACCCAGTACTTC. Its translation is CAWRRGTWGETQYF.